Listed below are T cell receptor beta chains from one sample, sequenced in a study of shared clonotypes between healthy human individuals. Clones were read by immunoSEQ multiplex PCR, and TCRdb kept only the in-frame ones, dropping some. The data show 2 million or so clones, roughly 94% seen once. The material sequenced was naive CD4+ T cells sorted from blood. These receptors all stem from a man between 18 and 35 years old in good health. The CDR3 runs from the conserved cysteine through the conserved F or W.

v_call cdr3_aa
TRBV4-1 CASSPTGFPTDTQYF
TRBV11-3 CASSLEGWEGQNNEQFF
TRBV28 CASSLSGEQYF
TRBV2 CASRKQQVQETQYF
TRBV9 CASSVDGYNEQFF
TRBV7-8 CASSLAESMGGELFF
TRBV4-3 CASSPGLAGVISYEQYF
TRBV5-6 CASSLGLAERSYEQYF
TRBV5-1 CASTTSDRVTDTQYF
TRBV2 CASRDGRDRVFHGYTF
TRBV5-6 CASRKTGEQETQYF
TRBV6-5 CASSYGFGAEYEQYF
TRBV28 CASSPSQGSTNEKLFF
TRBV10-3 CANGQEPETQYF
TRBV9 CASSEGQGGNQPQHF
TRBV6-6 CASSPGSYQFF
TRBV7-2 CASSRGGQGDTQYF
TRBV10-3 CAISDGREGSEQYF
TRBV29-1 CSVEGSGGDTQYF
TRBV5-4 CASSLFAGGYNEQFF
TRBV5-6 CASSPGLFTDTQYF
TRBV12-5 CASAARQGSYEQYF
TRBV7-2 CASSLGRRIHNEQFF
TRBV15 CATSRDSWAASNQPQHF
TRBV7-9 CASSLVLQETQYF
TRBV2 CASSFTGETQYF
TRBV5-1 CASSPLQGADTQYF
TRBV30 CAWRETGMSNQPQHF
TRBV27 CASRPRGQGANEKLFF
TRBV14 CASSPTTDRNEQYF
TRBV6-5 CASSYSGRANTEAFF
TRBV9 CASSPKEGPGNGYTF
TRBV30 CAWSTPGTVNEKLFF